This T cell receptor beta chain derives from a study of blood T cell repertoires in COVID-19. Across the study: Some COVID-19 samples were acute and others convalescent; all came from the United States, Italy and Spain. PBMCs, B-cell-depleted T cells, or T cells provided the cDNA or gDNA that made up the material.

The germline CDR1 and CDR2 sequences are SGHRS and YFSETQ. CDR3 length: 15 residues. V lost 0 bases and J 9 bases, leaving 13 bases between the germline ends. In the original workflow: Estimates of nucleated cell counts were drawn from the amplification of reference gene primers. Only in-frame clones appear in the TCRdb table, and some are missing; sequencing was by immunoSEQ multiplex PCR. V, J and clone size are taken as reported in that table, and D and trimming were inferred from the DNA itself. The repertoire holds roughly 84,000 clones, with roughly 80% as singletons. This sequence originates from a man in his 60s with COVID-19, enrolled during active disease. This sequence joins TRBV5-1 and TRBJ1-6; TRBD1 is a possible D gene (5 bases). Sequencing was carried out using peripheral blood. For the CDR3, the DNA is TGCGCCAGCAGCTTGGCCGGGGGTGGGTTTTCACCCCTCCACTTT. It codes for CASSLAGGGFSPLHF.